This T cell receptor (beta chain) was obtained from a study of OX40 agonist ivuxolimab in advanced cancers. Overall study findings and caveats: At 0.1 to 3.0 mg/kg, CD4+ and CD8+ blood T cells expanded clonally by week 6. In CD8+ T cells, expanded clones were on average more numerous than in CD4+. The expanded peripheral T cells' antigen specificity was not determined.

Of note for this clone: Its cognate antigen is unknown.

The table came from immunoSEQ multiplex PCR; TCRdb's copy has only in-frame clones and leaves some out. The data contain roughly 68,000 clones, approximately 80% of them singletons. The CDR3 is made up of 16 amino acids. V lost 5 bases to trimming and J lost 0 bases, with 15 bases between them. Germline V lookup: CDR1 LNHDA, CDR2 SQIVND (reference sequence). This chain links TRBV19 with TRBJ2-3; D remains unclear. This clonotype was sampled from an adult with an advanced solid tumor such as melanoma, head and neck, liver or kidney cancer. This specimen consisted of CD4+ or CD8+ T cells sorted from blood, obtained in a trial of the OX40 agonist ivuxolimab. CDR3 residues: CASSPQPMVSTDTQYF. CDR3 bases: TGTGCCAGTAGTCCCCAACCCATGGTCAGCACAGATACGCAGTATTTT.